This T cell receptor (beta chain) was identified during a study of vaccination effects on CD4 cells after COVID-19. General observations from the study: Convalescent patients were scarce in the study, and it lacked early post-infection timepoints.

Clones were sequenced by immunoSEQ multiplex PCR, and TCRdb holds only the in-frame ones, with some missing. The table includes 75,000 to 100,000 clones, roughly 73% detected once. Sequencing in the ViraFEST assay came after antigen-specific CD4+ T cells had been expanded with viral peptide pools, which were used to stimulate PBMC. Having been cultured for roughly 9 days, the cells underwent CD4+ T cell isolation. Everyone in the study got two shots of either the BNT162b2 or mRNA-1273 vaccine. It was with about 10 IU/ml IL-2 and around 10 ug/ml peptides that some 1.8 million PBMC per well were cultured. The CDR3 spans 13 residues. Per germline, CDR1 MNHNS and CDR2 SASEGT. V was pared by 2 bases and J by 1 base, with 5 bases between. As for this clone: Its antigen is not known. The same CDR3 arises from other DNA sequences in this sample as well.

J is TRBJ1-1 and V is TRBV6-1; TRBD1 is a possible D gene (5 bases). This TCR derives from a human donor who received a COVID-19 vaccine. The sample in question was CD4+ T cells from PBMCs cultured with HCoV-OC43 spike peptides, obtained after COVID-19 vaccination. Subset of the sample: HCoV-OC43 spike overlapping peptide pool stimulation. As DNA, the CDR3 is TGTGCCAGCAGTGAACAGGGGAACACTGAAGCTTTCTTT. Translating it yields CASSEQGNTEAFF.